This T cell receptor beta chain was identified during a study of OX40 agonist ivuxolimab in advanced cancers. With regard to the full study: Ivuxolimab was a fully human IgG2 agonistic monoclonal antibody targeting the costimulatory receptor OX40 (CD134). Intravenous ivuxolimab was administered to patients every 2 weeks at six dose levels: 0.01, 0.1, 0.3, 1.5, 3 and 10 mg/kg. Of the approximately 50 dose-escalation patients, hepatocellular carcinoma was present in around 19, melanoma in approximately 15, renal cell carcinoma in 9 and head and neck cancer in 9. The dose-escalation cohort was around 84% male with a mean age of approximately 60 years, ranging from roughly 23 to 80. Prior anti-PD-1, anti-PD-L1 or anti-CTLA-4 therapy was permitted, and checkpoint inhibitors had been received by more than 35% of dose-escalation patients. Partial responses occurred in three dose-escalation patients, of whom one had hepatocellular carcinoma and two had cutaneous melanoma. The point of sequencing TCRbeta in the periphery was to test whether ivuxolimab changed TCR sequence diversity and drove clonal T-cell expansion. The paper covers the monotherapy dose-escalation part of the phase I ivuxolimab trial, which included N ≈ 50 patients.

To sequence the TCRbeta CDR3 region, genomic DNA was isolated from the sorted cells. TCRbeta CDR3 regions were sequenced using the immunoSEQ Assay. Not all clones reach the TCRdb copy of this immuneACCESS table, which keeps in-frame sequences only. Checked studies attribute under half of the gap to unresolved V genes and leave the rest unexplained. The sample yields approximately 52,000 clones; nearly 85% were counted once. Of the sample, about 3.9% falls within the top ten clones. Overall study results and their limits: At doses of 0.1 to 3.0 mg/kg, clonal expansion of both CD4+ and CD8+ blood T cells was observed from baseline to week 6. Low levels of normalized T-cell clonal expansion were also seen in some patients who did not respond. Partial responders in the 0.1-3.0 mg/kg groups had among the lowest normalized peripheral clonal expansion, especially among CD8+ T cells. Antigen specificity was not determined for the clonally expanded peripheral T cells. After ivuxolimab, CD8+ T cells had more expanded clones than CD4+ T cells on average.

Comments on this clone: The target of this receptor is not known. The record has no base qualities; no much larger clone is one base away.

The trial excluded patients who had a history of autoimmune disease or were on systemic immunosuppression. Peripheral blood for TCR sequencing was collected from all dose cohorts at baseline, on cycle 4 day 1, and on cycle 7 day 1. Samples were obtained from an open-label, multicenter, first-in-human phase I dose-escalation trial of ivuxolimab. Adults with locally advanced or metastatic head and neck squamous cell, hepatocellular, melanoma or renal cell carcinoma were enrolled in the trial. CD4+ and CD8+ T cells were sorted separately from peripheral blood before TCR sequencing. This receptor was taken from an adult with an advanced solid tumor such as melanoma, head and neck, liver or kidney cancer. The input for sequencing was CD4+ or CD8+ T cells sorted from blood, taken in a trial of the OX40 agonist ivuxolimab.

For the CDR3, the sequence is CASSLGGGDLIGEQYF. The DNA sequence is TGTGCCAGCAGCTTAGGTGGAGGGGACCTAATAGGAGAGCAGTACTTC. Recombination joined TRBV11-3 with TRBJ2-7; the D region possibly corresponds to TRBD2 (6 bases align). At the junction V is shortened by 1 base and J by 7 bases, with 20 bases in between. Reading the germline V gene gives CDR1 SGHNT and CDR2 YENEEA. CDR3 length: 16 amino acids, cysteine to phenylalanine. The DNA shown is the 48-base CDR3, in frame from base 1.